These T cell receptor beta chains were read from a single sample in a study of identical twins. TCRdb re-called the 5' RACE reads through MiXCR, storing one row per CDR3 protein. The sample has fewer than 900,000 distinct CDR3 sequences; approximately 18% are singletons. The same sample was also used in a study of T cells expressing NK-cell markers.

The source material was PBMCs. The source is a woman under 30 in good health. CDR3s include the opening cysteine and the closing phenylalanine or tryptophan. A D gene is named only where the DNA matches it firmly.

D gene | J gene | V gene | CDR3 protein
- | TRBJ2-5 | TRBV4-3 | CASSQDLGGTAQTQYF
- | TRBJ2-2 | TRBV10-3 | CAINLQDTGELFF
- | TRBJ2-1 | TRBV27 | CASSSAVSSYNEQFF
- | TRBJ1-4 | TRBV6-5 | CASSFNREEKLFF
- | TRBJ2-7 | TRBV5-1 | CASSLAEGGEQYF
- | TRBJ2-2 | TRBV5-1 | CASSIQGFGELFF
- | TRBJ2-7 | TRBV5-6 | CASSPIGPDYEQYF
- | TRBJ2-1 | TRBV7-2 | CASSFYYNEQFF
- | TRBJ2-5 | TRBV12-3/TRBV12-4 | CASSPVGGVQKETQYF
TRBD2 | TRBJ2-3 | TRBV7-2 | CASSPSTSGRQYF
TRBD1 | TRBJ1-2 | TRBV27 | CASSPGTGSGSYGYTF